This TCR beta chain was recovered during a study of cytomegalovirus exposure and HLA in healthy donors. This CDR3 region has 14 residues. Germline CDR1 and CDR2: ENHRY and SYGVKD. V was pared by 8 bases and J by 4 bases, with 18 bases between. Sequencing was performed with immunoSEQ multiplex PCR; in TCRdb, only in-frame clones are kept and a portion is missing. The sample has 200,000 to 300,000 clones, 70% to 90% seen once. The sequence was collected from a woman in her thirties in good health and CMV-seropositive. This chain links TRBV10-3 with TRBJ2-7, with a tentative D call TRBD1 (5 bases). The material sequenced was PBMCs. The CDR3 DNA reads as TGTGCCATCCGAGCCTCGGACCCAGGGTACGAGCAGTACTTC. It encodes CAIRASDPGYEQYF.